This T cell receptor beta chain is drawn from a study of blood T cell repertoires in COVID-19. Study-level information: The cDNA or gDNA used as material had been derived from T cells, B-cell-depleted T cells, or PBMCs.

Original methodology: Amplified reference gene primers provided the basis for estimating nucleated cell counts. Generated by immunoSEQ multiplex PCR, the TCRdb table keeps only in-frame clones and is missing some. V, J and clone size derive from that table, while D and trimming were established from the DNA sequence. Here the sample spans about 62,000 clones, roughly 88% being singletons. Sequencing used peripheral blood. The receptor was isolated from a human donor in a cohort sampled during active COVID-19.

The CDR3 sequence is CATKSEDDDEQFF. CDR3 sequence (DNA): TGTGCCACCAAGTCGGAGGACGACGACGAGCAGTTCTTC. The chain has TRBV15 and TRBJ2-1; D might be TRBD2 (5 bases). This CDR3 spans 13 amino acids. V shed 7 bases and J shed 10 bases, with 17 bases lying between them. The V gene's germline CDR1 is LNHNV and CDR2 YYDKDF (reference sequence). The complete variable domain, with remaining parts taken from reference TRBV15 and TRBJ2-1, reads DAMVIQNPRYQVTQFGKPVTLSCSQTLNHNVMYWYQQKSSQAPKLLFHYYDKDFNNEADTPDNFQSRRPNTSFCFLDIRSPGLGDTAMYLCATKSEDDDEQFFGPGTRLTVL.